The 25 T cell receptor beta chains presented below share a single source sample, sequenced in a study of cytomegalovirus exposure and HLA in healthy donors. The protocol was immunoSEQ multiplex PCR, while the TCRdb copy is restricted to in-frame clones and leaves out a portion. The sample has about 160,000 clones; 70% to 90% are singletons. Input material: PBMCs. The receptors shown here come from a woman under 30 in good health and CMV-seronegative.

V gene TRBV21-1 combines with J gene TRBJ1-1; no DNA check was done on the table's D call, TRBD1. TRBV21-1 is given as a pseudogene. The CDR3 loop spans 13 amino acids. The CDR3 region has the DNA TGTGCCAGCAATGTACAAGTGAACACTGAAGCTTTCTTT. Its protein product is CASNVQVNTEAFF.

The chain recombines TRBV6-5 with TRBJ2-7, with 7 bases identical to TRBD1. This CDR3 has 13 amino acids. CDR1 is MNHEY, CDR2 SVGAGI, per germline. With V trimmed by 6 bases and J by 5 bases, 7 bases remained unmatched. CDR3 in DNA: TGTGCCAGCAGCCCGACAGGGACCCACGAGCAGTACTTC. This codes for CASSPTGTHEQYF.

The V call is TRBV5-1, the J call TRBJ2-2, with 9 bases matching TRBD1. CDR3 length equals 16 residues. Trimming removed 3 bases from V and 5 bases from J; junction bases left unmatched: 8. Per the germline V gene, CDR1 is SGHRS and CDR2 is YFSETQ. For the CDR3, the DNA is TGCGCCAGCAGCTCGGAACCACAGGGGGCGACCGGGGAGCTGTTTTTT. Translated: CASSSEPQGATGELFF.

Here the CDR3 reads CASSSLHGTSLREQFF. The CDR3 DNA follows: TGTGCCAGCAGCTCCCTTCACGGGACTAGCTTAAGGGAGCAGTTCTTC. The gene calls are TRBV7-9 and TRBJ2-1, with 9 bases lining up with TRBD2. With 4 bases clipped from V and 10 bases from J, the junction kept 14 bases outside the gene matches. The V gene's germline CDR1 is SEHNR and CDR2 FQNEAQ (reference sequence). The CDR3 runs 16 residues.

The rearrangement uses TRBV30 and TRBJ1-1; possible D gene TRBD1, 5 bases. V lost 6 bases and J lost 0, with 26 bases in between. This CDR3 has 18 amino acids. The germline CDR1 and CDR2 sequences are GTSNPN and SVGIG (reference sequence). CDR3: CACLTRVQAGPMNTEAFF. As DNA, the CDR3 is TGTGCCTGCCTAACGAGAGTACAGGCTGGTCCCATGAACACTGAAGCTTTCTTT.

This clone has only one observation. This sequence joins TRBV2 and TRBJ2-1; 9 nucleotides agree with TRBD2. This CDR3 is 15 amino acids long. The germline gives CDR1 SNHLY, CDR2 FYNNEI. V was clipped by 4 bases and J by 6 bases; unmatched bases: 7. This chain's CDR3 is CASSVGLARSNEQFF. The CDR3 region has the DNA TGTGCCAGCAGTGTAGGACTAGCGAGAAGCAATGAGCAGTTCTTC.

V gene TRBV4-1 combines with J gene TRBJ2-5; 16 bases are shared with TRBD2. Germline V gene data show CDR1 as MGHRA and CDR2 as YSYEKL. This CDR3 is 19 amino acids long. With 6 bases clipped from V and 5 bases from J, the junction kept 15 bases outside the gene matches. The CDR3 reads CASRRAPGTSGGAVETQYF. DNA for the CDR3: TGCGCCAGCAGACGCGCACCCGGGACTAGCGGGGGGGCCGTCGAGACCCAGTACTTC.

The rearrangement links TRBV9 to TRBJ2-4; 7 bases match TRBD2. Germline CDR1 reads SGDLS; CDR2 reads YYNGEE. V trimming: 4 bases; J trimming: 0 bases; junction bases outside the gene matches: 7. The CDR3 has 16 residues. CDR3 protein: CASSTAGLQAKNIQYF. The CDR3 coding sequence is TGTGCCAGCAGCACAGCGGGGCTGCAAGCCAAAAACATTCAGTACTTC.

The V and J genes are TRBV9 and TRBJ2-3; 10 nucleotides line up with TRBD2. V was clipped by 4 bases and J by 2 bases; unmatched bases: 10. The CDR3 has 17 amino acids. In germline, CDR1 is SGDLS, CDR2 YYNGEE. This CDR3 is CASSFRGTSAITDTQYF. In DNA, the CDR3 is TGTGCCAGCAGCTTTAGGGGGACTAGCGCGATCACAGATACGCAGTATTTT.

The chain links TRBV9 to TRBJ1-6; 9 nucleotides align to TRBD1. Germline assignment: CDR1 SGDLS and CDR2 YYNGEE. Trimming cost V 0 bases and J 8 bases; bases outside gene matches: 9. The CDR3 consists of 17 residues. The CDR3 DNA is TGTGCCAGCAGCGTAGGACGGGGGGGACAGGGATATTCACCCCTCCACTTT. Its translation: CASSVGRGGQGYSPLHF. The full variable domain, in which reference TRBV9 and TRBJ1-6 provide the parts outside the CDR3, is DSGVTQTPKHLITATGQRVTLRCSPRSGDLSVYWYQQSLDQGLQFLIQYYNGEERAKGNILERFSAQQFPDLHSELNLSSLELGDSALYFCASSVGRGGQGYSPLHFGNGTRLTVT.

The rearrangement joins TRBV5-1 to TRBJ2-1, with 8 bases lining up with TRBD2. The CDR3 loop spans 15 amino acids. CDR1 and CDR2 (germline): SGHRS, YFSETQ. J gave up 4 bases and V 3 bases, and 6 bases lay outside the gene matches. CDR3 loop: CASSSLAGRYNEQFF. Here the CDR3 DNA reads TGCGCCAGCAGCTCTCTAGCGGGCCGATACAATGAGCAGTTCTTC.

This chain joins TRBV27 and TRBJ2-2, with 10 nucleotides matching TRBD1. The CDR3 is 16 residues long. J lost 5 bases, V lost 3 bases, and 6 bases had no gene match. Germline V gene sequence: CDR1 MNHEY, CDR2 SMNVEV (reference sequence). The CDR3: CASSFSGTGVTGELFF. The CDR3 DNA reads as TGTGCCAGCAGTTTTAGTGGGACAGGGGTAACCGGGGAGCTGTTTTTT.

The chain has TRBV7-2 and TRBJ1-2; D possibly corresponds to TRBD1 (5 bases). Germline loops: CDR1 SGHTA, CDR2 FQGNSA. V was trimmed by 2 bases and J by 4 bases, leaving 11 bases between them. CDR3 length equals 14 residues. The CDR3 is CASSLPGVGYGYTF. The DNA for the CDR3 is TGTGCCAGCAGCTTACCGGGGGTTGGCTATGGCTACACCTTC.

V gene TRBV10-3 combines with J gene TRBJ2-2; TRBD1 agrees at 9 bases. CDR1 and CDR2 (germline): ENHRY, SYGVKD. The CDR3 consists of 15 residues. V lost 4 bases, J lost 3 bases, and 3 bases stayed unmatched. The CDR3 DNA reads as TGTGCCATCAGTGGATGGACAGGGGACACCGGGGAGCTGTTTTTT. Translated: CAISGWTGDTGELFF.

This clone is a singleton in its sample. The chain joins TRBV27 to TRBJ1-4, with D possibly matching TRBD1 (5 bases). This CDR3 spans 15 amino acids. Trimming removed 4 bases from V and 8 bases from J, with 17 bases in between. Germline loops: CDR1 MNHEY, CDR2 SMNVEV (reference sequence). Here the CDR3 DNA reads TGTGCCAGCAGTTCCTACGGGGGAAGGGAGGAAAAACTGTTTTTT. It is translated as CASSSYGGREEKLFF.

The chain uses TRBV5-1 and TRBJ2-7; 10 bases line up with TRBD1. Losses at the gene ends were 5 bases for V and 2 bases for J; bases not matched to a gene: 7. Germline V CDR1 and CDR2: SGHRS, YFSETQ. The CDR3 runs to 15 residues. CDR3 DNA sequence: TGCGCCAGCAGACTGACAGGGGGCGATACCTACGAGCAGTACTTC. It yields the protein CASRLTGGDTYEQYF. The whole variable domain, filled in from reference TRBV5-1 and TRBJ2-7, reads KAGVTQTPRYLIKTRGQQVTLSCSPISGHRSVSWYQQTPGQGLQFLFEYFSETQRNKGNFPGRFSGRQFSNSRSEMNVSTLELGDSALYLCASRLTGGDTYEQYFGPGTRLTVT.

This clone was found once. CDR3 region: CASSGGLAALYEQYF. As DNA, the CDR3 is TGTGCCAGCAGCGGAGGACTAGCGGCCCTCTACGAGCAGTACTTC. The chain combines TRBV7-8 with TRBJ2-7; TRBD2 matches at 10 bases. Germline V gene data show CDR1 as SGHVS and CDR2 as FQNEAQ. The V gene end was trimmed by 5 bases and the J gene end by 3 bases; junction bases not matched to a gene: 7. The length of the CDR3 is 15 residues.

J is TRBJ1-1 and V is TRBV4-3; D not certain. CDR3 length: 14 amino acids. Per the germline V gene, CDR1 is LGHNA and CDR2 is YSLEER. Trimming removed 1 base from V and 3 bases from J, with 9 bases in between. The CDR3: CASSQGYRDTEAFF. Written as DNA, the CDR3 is TGCGCCAGCAGCCAAGGATATCGGGACACTGAAGCTTTCTTT.

V gene TRBV6-1 combines with J gene TRBJ2-2; D might be TRBD1 (6 bases). CDR1 and CDR2 (germline): MNHNS, SASEGT. The CDR3 consists of 13 residues. V gave up 6 bases and J gave up 5 bases, with 10 bases separating them. This chain's CDR3 is CASRHRDTGELFF. The CDR3 DNA reads TGTGCCAGCAGACACAGGGATACCGGGGAGCTGTTTTTT.

This chain connects TRBV27 to TRBJ1-1; TRBD1 might be the D (5 bases). Per the germline V gene, CDR1 is MNHEY and CDR2 is SMNVEV (reference sequence). V was trimmed by 0 bases and J by 2 bases, leaving 13 bases between them. The CDR3 extends over 16 amino acids. The CDR3 DNA is TGTGCCAGCAGTTTATCGTATCTCGGGGGTAACACTGAAGCTTTCTTT. Its protein product is CASSLSYLGGNTEAFF.

This clone came up once. The chain uses TRBV30 and TRBJ1-2; 8 bases are shared with TRBD1. CDR1 GTSNPN and CDR2 SVGIG come from the germline V gene (reference sequence). The CDR3 loop spans 15 amino acids. The V and J ends lost 4 bases and 5 bases, in that order; junction bases with no gene match: 12. The CDR3 nucleotides are TGTGCCTGGAAGGGACTGGTGACAGGGGTTTATGGCTACACCTTC. Translating gives CAWKGLVTGVYGYTF.

This clone was seen a single time. The V gene is TRBV4-3, the J gene TRBJ1-1, with a weak D call TRBD1 (5 bases). V lost 1 base and J 4 bases, leaving 16 bases between the germline ends. Looked up from germline, CDR1 is LGHNA and CDR2 is YSLEER. CDR3 length: 16 residues. Here the CDR3 reads CASSQVLGEASTEAFF. The CDR3, as DNA: TGCGCCAGCAGCCAAGTACTAGGGGAGGCTAGCACTGAAGCTTTCTTT.

The chain employs TRBV7-2 and TRBJ2-3, with 7 bases that match TRBD2. Germline V gene data show CDR1 as SGHTA and CDR2 as FQGNSA. This CDR3 is built from 14 residues. With 7 bases clipped from V and 0 bases from J, the junction kept 4 bases outside the gene matches. CDR3 protein: CASKRGVSTDTQYF. The CDR3 region has the DNA TGTGCCAGCAAGCGGGGAGTTAGCACAGATACGCAGTATTTT.

This chain uses TRBV4-1 with TRBJ2-5; D call uncertain. The ends were cut back, 4 bases at V and 4 bases at J, with 22 bases in the middle. The germline gives CDR1 MGHRA, CDR2 YSYEKL. The CDR3 totals 17 residues. In DNA, the CDR3 is TGCGCCAGCAGCCCGGCTCCCTTAGTGGGCCTGAGAGAGACCCAGTACTTC. As protein: CASSPAPLVGLRETQYF.

J is TRBJ2-5 and V is TRBV6-5; 13 positions match TRBD2. Germline V gene lookup returns CDR1 MNHEY and CDR2 SVGAGI. The CDR3 has 16 residues. Germline trimming cut 0 bases from V and 5 bases from J; bases unmatched to any gene: 3. The CDR3 nucleotides read TGTGCCAGCAGTTACTCACTAGCGGGGGGGAAGGAGACCCAGTACTTC. Amino acid sequence: CASSYSLAGGKETQYF.